Listed below are T cell receptor beta chains from one sample, sequenced in a study of identical twins. MiXCR, run by TCRdb on the 5' RACE reads, gives a single entry per CDR3 protein. Of around 290,000 distinct CDR3 sequences in the sample, around 9.7% were seen once. Separately, the same data were catalogued under a study of yellow fever vaccine responses in identical twins.

The material sequenced was CD8+ T cells sorted from blood. The receptors stem from a woman in her late teens or twenties in good health. Each CDR3 is given with its conserved first and last residue. The order of the fields is V gene, D gene, clone size, J gene, CDR3 protein, CDR3 DNA. A D gene is named only where the DNA matches it firmly. Clone size is given for some rows only: seen once, a few or many times, or a class if the clone is expanded.

TRBV6-2/TRBV6-3	.	.	TRBJ2-7	CASSYPPGRAPSSYEQYF	TGTGCCAGCAGTTACCCCCCTGGTCGGGCGCCGAGCTCCTACGAGCAGTACTTC
TRBV4-2	.	many	TRBJ2-5	CASSQGSGETQYF	TGTGCCAGCAGCCAAGGGTCGGGCGAGACCCAGTACTTC
TRBV12-3/TRBV12-4	.	few	TRBJ2-3	CASSDAGVGAADTQYF	TGTGCCAGCAGTGACGCCGGGGTTGGGGCTGCAGATACGCAGTATTTT
TRBV7-9	TRBD2	many	TRBJ2-1	CASSGLAGGSANEQFF	TGTGCCAGCAGCGGACTAGCGGGGGGGAGCGCCAATGAGCAGTTCTTC
TRBV9	.	many	TRBJ1-3	CASSVAPAIYSGNTIYF	TGTGCCAGCAGCGTAGCACCGGCGATCTACTCTGGAAACACCATATATTTT
TRBV7-3	.	.	TRBJ2-3	CASSPHGPGETQYF	TGTGCCAGCAGCCCCCACGGCCCAGGGGAGACGCAGTATTTT
TRBV28	TRBD1	few	TRBJ1-6	CASSPWTGSYNSPLHF	TGTGCCAGCAGTCCTTGGACAGGCTCCTATAATTCACCCCTCCACTTT
TRBV5-6	.	few	TRBJ2-2	CASSTSGVHTGELFF	TGTGCCAGCAGCACCTCAGGGGTGCACACCGGGGAGCTGTTTTTT
TRBV14	.	few	TRBJ2-1	CASSIGRGGSYNEQFF	TGTGCCAGCAGCATCGGGAGAGGAGGCTCCTACAATGAGCAGTTCTTC
TRBV15	TRBD1	.	TRBJ1-5	CATAGQGNQPQHF	TGTGCCACCGCGGGACAGGGCAATCAGCCCCAGCATTTT
TRBV6-1	.	many	TRBJ2-2	CASRGAYAGELFF	TGTGCCAGCAGGGGCGCGTATGCCGGGGAGCTGTTTTTT
TRBV6-1	.	.	TRBJ2-1	CASSRPTSSYNEQFF	TGTGCCAGCAGCCGACCTACTAGCTCCTACAATGAGCAGTTCTTC
TRBV10-3	TRBD2	few	TRBJ2-7	CAISDVMSGGAYEQYF	TGTGCCATCAGTGATGTAATGAGCGGGGGGGCCTACGAGCAGTACTTC
TRBV4-3	.	.	TRBJ2-1	CASSQDPRFDSQEQFF	TGCGCCAGCAGCCAAGACCCACGTTTCGACTCCCAAGAGCAGTTCTTC
TRBV10-1	TRBD2	.	TRBJ2-1	CASSDISGSSYNEQFF	TGCGCCAGCAGTGATATTAGCGGGAGTTCCTACAATGAGCAGTTCTTC
TRBV2	TRBD1	few	TRBJ1-2	CASSRDRETSNYGYTF	TGTGCCAGCAGCCGGGACAGGGAAACCTCTAACTATGGCTACACCTTC
TRBV20-1	.	many	TRBJ2-7	CSAEPEKTNSYEQYF	TGCAGTGCTGAACCTGAGAAAACCAACTCCTACGAGCAGTACTTC
TRBV4-3	TRBD2	many	TRBJ2-3	CASSQRTSGRADTQYF	TGCGCCAGCAGCCAAAGGACTAGCGGGAGAGCTGATACGCAGTATTTT
TRBV9	TRBD1	.	TRBJ1-6	CASSVEGAGSPLHF	TGTGCCAGCAGCGTAGAGGGGGCTGGATCACCCCTCCACTTT
TRBV10-3	.	few	TRBJ2-1	CAISEFDSGSYNEQFF	TGTGCCATCAGTGAGTTCGATAGCGGATCCTACAATGAGCAGTTCTTC
TRBV5-1	.	.	TRBJ1-4	CASSWGGNMGKLFF	TGCGCCAGCAGCTGGGGCGGAAATATGGGAAAACTGTTTTTT
TRBV2	.	.	TRBJ2-5	CASSGRDNNQETQYF	TGTGCCAGCAGTGGGCGGGACAACAACCAAGAGACCCAGTACTTC
TRBV4-3	.	.	TRBJ2-1	CASSQDRGRQQEQFF	TGCGCCAGCAGCCAAGATCGGGGTAGACAACAGGAGCAGTTCTTC
TRBV7-3	.	.	TRBJ2-1	CASSLTGVERADSSYNEQFF	TGTGCCAGCAGCTTAACGGGCGTGGAGAGAGCGGACAGCTCCTACAATGAGCAGTTCTTC
TRBV7-8	.	.	TRBJ2-7	CASGFAGAGYSYEQYF	TGTGCCAGCGGATTCGCAGGTGCAGGCTACTCCTACGAGCAGTACTTC
TRBV14	.	many	TRBJ2-7	CASSQTGRTYEQYF	TGTGCCAGCAGCCAAACCGGACGAACCTACGAGCAGTACTTC
TRBV28	.	many	TRBJ2-3	CASSLLRGTDTQYF	TGTGCCAGCAGTTTGTTGAGGGGGACAGATACGCAGTATTTT
TRBV12-3/TRBV12-4	TRBD2	many	TRBJ2-3	CASSPTPPSRAGGRRDTQYF	TGTGCCAGCAGTCCAACACCCCCGTCGAGGGCGGGGGGGCGGCGAGATACGCAGTATTTT
TRBV11-2	TRBD1	few	TRBJ2-1	CASSLGTGGILNEQFF	TGTGCCAGCAGCTTAGGGACAGGGGGGATACTCAATGAGCAGTTCTTC
TRBV5-1	.	many	TRBJ2-5	CASSQTDSRRETQYF	TGCGCCAGCAGCCAAACGGACTCCCGGAGAGAGACCCAGTACTTC
TRBV10-2	TRBD2	.	TRBJ2-5	CASSPQSGLGGETQYF	TGCGCCAGCAGTCCACAATCGGGACTAGGGGGGGAGACCCAGTACTTC
TRBV5-1	.	few	TRBJ2-6	CASSLVHGPSSGANVLTF	TGCGCCAGCAGCTTGGTTCACGGCCCGAGCTCTGGGGCCAACGTCCTGACTTTC
TRBV29-1	TRBD1	many	TRBJ2-7	CSAGTGGSPYEQYF	TGCAGCGCCGGGACAGGGGGTTCACCCTACGAGCAGTACTTC
TRBV5-5	.	.	TRBJ2-1	CASSLASHNEQFF	TGTGCCAGCAGCTTGGCCTCCCACAATGAGCAGTTCTTC
TRBV20-1	.	.	TRBJ2-3	CSARAVGRGVTDTQYF	TGCAGTGCTAGAGCGGTCGGGAGAGGGGTCACAGATACGCAGTATTTT
TRBV4-3	.	.	TRBJ2-1	CASRSLTDTYNEQFF	TGCGCCAGCAGGTCCTTGACAGACACCTACAATGAGCAGTTCTTC
TRBV10-3	.	few	TRBJ1-1	CAISDPEEGSMNTEAFF	TGTGCCATCAGTGACCCAGAGGAGGGGAGCATGAACACTGAAGCTTTCTTT
TRBV7-9	.	many	TRBJ2-7	CASTPGTATYEQYF	TGTGCCAGCACCCCCGGGACGGCAACCTACGAGCAGTACTTC
TRBV20-1	.	.	TRBJ2-5	CSAGQRISLLATRETQYF	TGCAGTGCTGGCCAGCGCATTAGCCTCCTAGCGACTCGAGAGACCCAGTACTTC
TRBV7-7	TRBD2	few	TRBJ2-1	CASSLASGGAEEQFF	TGTGCTAGCAGCTTAGCTAGCGGGGGGGCCGAAGAGCAGTTCTTC
TRBV7-9	.	many	TRBJ2-7	CASSLVTYEQYF	TGTGCCAGCAGCTTGGTCACCTACGAGCAGTACTTC
TRBV6-1	TRBD2	few	TRBJ2-3	CASTGLAGFVADTQYF	TGTGCCAGCACCGGACTAGCGGGATTCGTCGCAGATACGCAGTATTTT
TRBV20-1	TRBD1	.	TRBJ2-7	CSARTGQGPYEQYF	TGCAGTGCTAGAACGGGACAGGGCCCCTACGAGCAGTACTTC
TRBV12-3/TRBV12-4	TRBD1	many	TRBJ1-5	CASKLGTGTQPQHF	TGTGCCAGCAAACTCGGGACAGGGACTCAGCCCCAGCATTTT
TRBV20-1	TRBD2	few	TRBJ2-5	CSASLLGGGRQETQYF	TGCAGTGCTAGCCTACTCGGGGGGGGCCGTCAAGAGACCCAGTACTTC
TRBV6-1	TRBD2	.	TRBJ2-7	CASRHGGGHVGNEQYF	TGTGCCAGCAGACACGGGGGGGGACATGTCGGCAACGAGCAGTACTTC
TRBV14	TRBD2	few	TRBJ2-1	CASSHWLAEYNEQFF	TGTGCCAGCAGCCATTGGCTAGCGGAATACAATGAGCAGTTCTTC
TRBV7-6	.	few	TRBJ2-7	CASSLAGPRDEQYF	TGTGCCAGCAGCTTAGCGGGTCCCCGGGACGAGCAGTACTTC
TRBV28	.	.	TRBJ1-4	CASSLAENNEKLFF	TGTGCCAGCAGTTTGGCAGAAAATAATGAAAAACTGTTTTTT
TRBV6-2/TRBV6-3	TRBD1	few	TRBJ2-1	CASSRGTGANEQFF	TGTGCCAGCAGCCGCGGGACAGGGGCCAATGAGCAGTTCTTC
TRBV4-2	.	.	TRBJ2-2	CASSQGTGGSGELFF	TGTGCCAGCAGCCAAGGAACGGGGGGCTCCGGGGAGCTGTTTTTT
TRBV12-3/TRBV12-4	.	few	TRBJ2-5	CASSSPWSQETQYF	TGTGCCAGCAGTAGCCCGTGGAGCCAAGAGACCCAGTACTTC
TRBV27	.	.	TRBJ2-7	CASSLGDPDEQYF	TGTGCCAGCAGTTTAGGGGACCCGGACGAGCAGTACTTC